What follows is one T cell receptor beta chain and its context. The antigen remains unidentified. This entry comes from a study of shared clonotypes between healthy human individuals. Study results and caveats: Since donors were few, the genetic and exposure-history diversity represented was limited. Naive CD4 clonotypes overlapped across several donors at about 5.3%.

Investigators spread the genomic DNA of each subset evenly over several immunoSEQ plates. Original processing notes: There were no quality scores in the junction-only immunoSEQ sequences, so filtering differed. Assay used: immunoSEQ multiplex PCR; TCRdb lists only in-frame clones, some missing. V and J calls and clone size are copied from that table; D and trimming were computed from the DNA. The data hold over 2 million clones, with about nine tenths observed a single time. Germline CDR1 reads SGHRS; CDR2 reads YFSETQ. The CDR3 sequence is 16 residues long. Trimming removed 5 bases from V and 6 bases from J; junction bases left unmatched: 13.

Sequencing input: naive CD4+ T cells from PBMCs. Subset of the sample: CD45RA+ positively selected. The chain uses TRBV5-1 and TRBJ2-1, with 8 positions matching TRBD2. This clonotype originated in a man in his late teens or twenties in good health. Some clones in this sample may be carry-over from other donors' samples. The CDR3 loop is CASRMVVAGSTNEQFF. For the CDR3, the DNA is TGCGCCAGCAGGATGGTGGTAGCGGGATCCACCAATGAGCAGTTCTTC.